This T cell receptor beta chain was documented in a study of T cell changes during pregnancy in multiple sclerosis. The junction had 6 bases not matched to a gene; V was cut back by 1 base and J by 6 bases. CDR1 is SGHAT, CDR2 FQDESV, per germline (reference sequence). This CDR3 is built from 15 residues. Profiling relied on immunoSEQ multiplex PCR, and the TCRdb table lists in-frame clones only, not all of them. This sample yields 18,000 or so clones, of which about 88% are seen a single time; about 1.3% belongs to the top ten. The receptor's source is a female donor in good health, enrolled as a control in a pregnancy study. Specimen: CD4+ T cells from peripheral blood mononuclear cells, collected in the first trimester of pregnancy. The chain recombines TRBV11-1 with TRBJ2-1, with 7 bases aligning to TRBD2. CDR3 sequence reads: CASSLGLRERNEQFF. The CDR3 bases are TGTGCCAGCAGCTTAGGACTGCGGGAGCGCAATGAGCAGTTCTTC.